This TCR beta chain was identified in a study of beta chain features in type 1 diabetes. Across the study: The samples had approximately 110 million sorted cells examined in all.

Every participating donor gave one draw, a heparinised blood sample averaging about 120 mL. Each of the CD4+ naive, central memory, regulatory and stem cell-like memory populations was sorted via CD45RO/CCR7/CD25/CD127/CD95/CD27. Populations obtained by sorting all exceeded 95% purity. This clone was seen repeatedly, ten times or more. Since all of the isolated RNA was reverse transcribed, expressed TCRB transcripts were what got sequenced. Repertoires were generated with immunoSEQ multiplex PCR, while TCRdb's copy carries only in-frame clones and drops some. Altogether some 150,000 clones are present, roughly 10% being singletons, with the ten largest covering around 2.1%. The sequence came from a man younger than 35 in good health. The material sequenced was central memory CD4+ T cells from blood.

CDR3 residues: CASSPLRGRGTDTQYF. CDR3 nucleotides: TGTGCCAGCAGTCCACTCAGGGGGCGAGGGACAGATACGCAGTATTTT. The chain links TRBV28 to TRBJ2-3; 8 bases fit TRBD1. CDR1 and CDR2 (germline): MDHEN, SYDVKM. Unmatched junction bases numbered 10, after V lost 5 bases and J lost 3 bases. The CDR3 runs 16 residues.